Listed below are T cell receptor beta chains from one sample, sequenced in a study of metastatic and nonmetastatic thyroid tumors. Via MiXCR, TCRdb re-called the PCR reads. The sample yields approximately 50,000 clones, 20% seen once. Sequencing was done on a sample of blood. Source of these receptors: a female donor with papillary thyroid cancer or a benign thyroid nodule (not recorded which). Some clones in this sample may be carry-over from other donors' samples. The CDR3 runs from the conserved cysteine through the conserved F or W. A D gene is named only where the DNA matches it firmly. Expanded clones get a size class; other rows say once, few or many, or leave the size out.

TRBV20-1	TRBJ2-7	many	TRBD2	TGCAGTGGGGGTGCGGGAGGGCACGACGAGCAGTACTTC	CSGGAGGHDEQYF
TRBV5-4	TRBJ2-5	-	TRBD1	TGTGCCAGCAGCTTGGACCCGACAGGGGGCCGGGTGACCCAGTACTTC	CASSLDPTGGRVTQYF
TRBV28	TRBJ2-1	-	-	TGTGCCAGCAGGTGGGCCTTTGCCTACAATGAGCAGTTCTTC	CASRWAFAYNEQFF
TRBV6-1	TRBJ1-5	-	TRBD1	TGTGCCAGCAGCCCGGACAGGGACAATCAGCCCCAGCATTTT	CASSPDRDNQPQHF
TRBV9	TRBJ2-7	-	-	TGTGCCAGCAGCGCCGCGGATCGTAGGGGCGAGCAGTACTTC	CASSAADRRGEQYF
TRBV27	TRBJ2-1	-	-	TGTGCCAGCAGTTTGCCTAACTACAATGAGCATTTCTTC	CASSLPNYNEHFF
TRBV6-1	TRBJ1-6	many	TRBD1	TGTGCCAGCAGTCCCGGGACAGCCTCTTATAATTCACCCCTCCACTTT	CASSPGTASYNSPLHF
TRBV20-1	TRBJ1-1	many	-	TGCAGTGCTTATACAAGGGTGTCTGAAGCTTTCTTT	CSAYTRVSEAFF
TRBV21-1	TRBJ2-3	many	-	TGTGCCAGCAGCAAAGCCGGAAGAGCCGGGGATTCCCCAGATACGCAGTATTTT	CASSKAGRAGDSPDTQYF
TRBV29-1	TRBJ1-2	many	-	TGCAGCGTTGTTGGGGGGCTTGATGGCTACACCTTC	CSVVGGLDGYTF
TRBV20-1	TRBJ1-1	many	-	TGCAGTGCCCCTGGACACTCGAGGACTGAAGCTTTCTTT	CSAPGHSRTEAFF
TRBV3-1	TRBJ2-7	-	TRBD1	TGTGCCAGCAGCCAACAGGGGGTCTACGAGCAGTACTTC	CASSQQGVYEQYF
TRBV12-5	TRBJ2-5	many	TRBD1	TGTGCTAGTGGCGGACAGGGAAAGACCCAGTACTTC	CASGGQGKTQYF